The present T cell receptor beta chain was sequenced within a study of blood T cell repertoires in COVID-19. About the study: Italy, Spain and the United States were the sources of the convalescent and acute COVID-19 samples.

In the authors' methods: The assay estimated nucleated cells by amplifying reference gene primers. TCRdb keeps only in-frame clones here, not all; method: immunoSEQ multiplex PCR. Clone size and V and J calls were adopted from that table, with D and trimming inferred from the DNA. Counted here are around 200,000 clones, less than 90% occurring once; the ten biggest clones make up about 2.2%. Sequencing was carried out using peripheral blood. This sequence originates from a woman aged 45 to 65 with acute or convalescent COVID-19.

CDR3 in DNA: TGTGCTAGTGGCCCGGACAGGGGAGAACTGTTTTTT. Residues: CASGPDRGELFF. The chain recombines TRBV12-5 with TRBJ1-4; 9 bases fit TRBD1. J lost 12 bases, V lost 6 bases, and 5 bases had no gene match. CDR1 is LGHNT and CDR2 is FRNRAP in the germline V gene. The CDR3 is 12 residues long.